This TCR beta chain originates from a study of shared clonotypes between healthy human individuals. Study as a whole: Used for every donor were three CD4 naive, three CD4 memory, two CD8 naive and one CD8 memory plate. Study-level findings and limits: A generally larger estimated richness was seen in naive subsets than in memory subsets.

With 5 bases removed from V and 8 bases from J, the gap between germline ends came to 21 bases. There are 15 residues in the CDR3. The germline V gene has CDR1 SGHTA and CDR2 FQGNSA. Genomic DNA per cell subset filled all wells of several immunoSEQ plates. Measured with immunoSEQ multiplex PCR; TCRdb has only the in-frame clones, and not every one. The sample has about 1 million clones; under 80% are singletons. A word on this clone: The antigen is not known.

This clonotype originated in a man between 18 and 35 years old in good health. Sequencing was done on a sample of memory CD4+ T cells sorted from blood. Specified subset: CD45RA-negative fraction. This rearrangement joins TRBV7-2 to TRBJ1-2; maybe TRBD1 (5 bases). The CDR3 bases are TGTGCCAGCAGCGCGCACGACAGTCCTACGAGGGGCTACACCTTC. Translation: CASSAHDSPTRGYTF.